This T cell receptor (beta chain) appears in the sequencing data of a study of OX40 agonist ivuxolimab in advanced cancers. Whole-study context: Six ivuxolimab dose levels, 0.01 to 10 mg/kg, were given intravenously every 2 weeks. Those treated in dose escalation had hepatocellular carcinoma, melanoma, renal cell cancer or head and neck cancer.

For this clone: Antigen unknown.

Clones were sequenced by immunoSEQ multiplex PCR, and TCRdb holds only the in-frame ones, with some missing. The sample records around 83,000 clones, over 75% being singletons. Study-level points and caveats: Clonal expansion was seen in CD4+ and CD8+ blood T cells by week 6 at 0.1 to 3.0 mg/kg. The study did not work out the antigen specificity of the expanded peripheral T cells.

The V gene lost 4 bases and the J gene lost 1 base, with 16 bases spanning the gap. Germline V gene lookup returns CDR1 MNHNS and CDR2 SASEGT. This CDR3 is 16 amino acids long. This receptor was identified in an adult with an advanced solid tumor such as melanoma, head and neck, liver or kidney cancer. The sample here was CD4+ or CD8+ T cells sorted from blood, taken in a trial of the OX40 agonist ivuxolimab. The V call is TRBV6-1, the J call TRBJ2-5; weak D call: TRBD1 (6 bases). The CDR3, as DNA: TGTGCCAGCAGTGCTTGGACAGCACAACTCCAAGAGACCCAGTACTTC. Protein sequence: CASSAWTAQLQETQYF.